The 21 T cell receptor beta chains below were found in one sample sequenced in a study of identical twins listed by TCRdb under 2016. The library was built by means of 5' RACE. Sequenced using an Illumina HiSeq 2000. TCRdb redid the processing of the public reads, applying fastp at Q25 and MiXCR, and retained in-frame beta chains. Identical CDR3 protein sequences are pooled into one entry, listed with their most common genes and DNA. Recorded for this sample are approximately 600,000 distinct CDR3 sequences; 7.1% of them occurred a single time. The ten biggest clones cover 1.5% to 2% of the sample. The sample was also linked to a second study, of yellow fever vaccine responses in identical twins.

Sequencing was done on a sample of PBMCs. The receptors were sampled from a woman aged 18-35 years in good health.

This clonotype was detected a few times. V usage is TRBV24-1 and J usage is TRBJ2-3, with no clear D. The V gene's germline CDR1 is KGHDR and CDR2 SFDVKD. V lost 1 base and J 5 bases, leaving 6 bases between the germline ends. The CDR3 runs 13 residues. The CDR3 loop reads CATSDFLGDTQYF. The CDR3 coding sequence is TGTGCCACCAGTGATTTCCTGGGAGATACGCAGTATTTT.

The rearrangement links TRBV7-9 to TRBJ2-3; D possibly corresponds to TRBD1 (5 bases). Germline loops: CDR1 SEHNR, CDR2 FQNEAQ (reference sequence). V was clipped by 5 bases and J by 2 bases, with 17 bases between them. CDR3 size: 16 residues. The CDR3 here is CASSITDSFFTDTQYF. The CDR3 bases are TGTGCCAGCAGCATAACAGACAGTTTTTTCACAGATACGCAGTATTTT.

The V call is TRBV7-8, the J call TRBJ2-3; 10 bases align to TRBD2. The CDR3 runs 17 residues. Trimming took 5 bases from V and 3 from J; bases not matched to a gene: 11. Germline loops: CDR1 SGHVS, CDR2 FQNEAQ. The CDR3 DNA follows: TGTGCCAGCAGCGGATTAGATTCTAGCGGGAGTACAGATACGCAGTATTTT. It yields the protein CASSGLDSSGSTDTQYF.

This clonotype was detected a few times. This chain links TRBV5-1 with TRBJ1-1, with 7 nucleotides matching TRBD1. Germline values: CDR1 SGHRS, CDR2 YFSETQ. CDR3 length: 13 amino acids. The J segment lost 4 bases and the V segment lost 4 bases, leaving 4 bases of the junction unmatched. The CDR3 DNA sequence: TGCGCCAGCAGCAACAGGGGTGCCACTGAAGCTTTCTTT. Translated: CASSNRGATEAFF.

This clonotype has at least ten counts. The rearrangement joins TRBV5-1 to TRBJ1-3, with D maybe TRBD1 (6 bases). V lost 4 bases and J 4 bases, leaving 18 bases between the germline ends. The CDR3 length is 16 residues. Germline V CDR1 and CDR2: SGHRS, YFSETQ. The CDR3 nucleotides read TGCGCCAGCAGCCATGTTGGACAGACTCGGGGAAACACCATATATTTT. Translation gives CASSHVGQTRGNTIYF.

As concerns this clonotype: A much larger clone lies a single base off, so this may be a read error. The chain links TRBV12-3 or TRBV12-4 to TRBJ2-1, with unresolved D. The germline V and J ends were trimmed by 11 bases and 6 bases, with 17 bases remaining between them. The length of the CDR3 is 13 residues. CDR3 protein: CAGIEPPANEQFF. CDR3 sequence (DNA): TGTGCCGGCATAGAACCCCCGGCCAATGAGCAGTTCTTC.

The chain has TRBV11-2 and TRBJ2-2; maybe TRBD1 (5 bases). The CDR3 totals 16 residues. Per the germline V gene, CDR1 is SGHAT and CDR2 is FQNNGV. The V and J ends lost 5 bases and 1 base respectively, with 14 bases between them. The CDR3 region is CASSAQGALNTGELFF. The CDR3 nucleotides are TGTGCCAGCAGCGCCCAAGGGGCCCTGAACACCGGGGAGCTGTTTTTT.

This clonotype was detected only a few times. This chain's CDR3 is CASSRPSGGFNTGELFF. The DNA for the CDR3 is TGTGCCAGCAGTCGTCCTAGCGGGGGGTTCAACACCGGGGAGCTGTTTTTT. The J gene is TRBJ2-2, the V gene TRBV25-1, with 11 bases identical to TRBD2. After removal of 5 bases from V and 2 bases from J, the junction contained 7 bases not matched to a gene. Germline V lookup: CDR1 MGHDK, CDR2 SYGVNS. CDR3 length: 17 amino acids. The full variable domain, in which reference TRBV25-1 and TRBJ2-2 provide the parts outside the CDR3, is EADIYQTPRYLVIGTGKKITLECSQTMGHDKMYWYQQDPGMELHLIHYSYGVNSTEKGDLSSESTVSRIRTEHFPLTLESARPSHTSQYLCASSRPSGGFNTGELFFGEGSRLTVL.

The chain joins TRBV25-1 to TRBJ1-1; D gene ambiguous. The V and J ends lost 5 bases and 4 bases respectively, with 11 bases between them. Per germline, CDR1 MGHDK and CDR2 SYGVNS. The CDR3 extends over 13 amino acids. The CDR3 DNA reads as TGTGCCAGCAGTACCGGGCTGGCCACTGAAGCTTTCTTT. Translated: CASSTGLATEAFF. The full variable domain, in which reference TRBV25-1 and TRBJ1-1 provide the parts outside the CDR3, is EADIYQTPRYLVIGTGKKITLECSQTMGHDKMYWYQQDPGMELHLIHYSYGVNSTEKGDLSSESTVSRIRTEHFPLTLESARPSHTSQYLCASSTGLATEAFFGQGTRLTVV.

The V gene is TRBV10-2, the J gene TRBJ1-5, with 7 bases fitting TRBD1. V dropped 5 bases and J dropped 5; count of bases not matched to a gene: 6. The CDR3 extends over 14 amino acids. CDR1 and CDR2 from the germline V gene are WSHSY and SAAADI. CDR3 in amino acids: CASSSGRGDQPQHF. The CDR3 DNA reads TGCGCCAGCAGTTCTGGCAGGGGGGATCAGCCCCAGCATTTT.

The CDR3: CSAPTRQGRDEQFF. The CDR3 DNA reads as TGCAGTGCTCCCACGAGACAGGGTAGGGATGAGCAGTTCTTC. The chain has TRBV20-1 and TRBJ2-1; 7 bases fit TRBD1. CDR1 DFQATT and CDR2 SNEGSKA come from the germline V gene (reference sequence). After removal of 5 bases from V and 8 bases from J, the junction contained 12 bases not matched to a gene. The CDR3 has 14 residues.

The chain has TRBV7-8 and TRBJ2-3, with TRBD2 matching 15 bases. V dropped 5 bases and J dropped 5; count of bases not matched to a gene: 11. The germline gives CDR1 SGHVS, CDR2 FQNEAQ. CDR3 length equals 18 residues. For the CDR3, the DNA is TGTGCCAGCAGCCTAACACCGGGACTAGCGGGGGGTGGAGATACGCAGTATTTT. As protein: CASSLTPGLAGGGDTQYF. The variable domain in full, with the rest retrieved from reference TRBV7-8 and TRBJ2-3, is GAGVSQSPRYKVAKRGQDVALRCDPISGHVSLFWYQQALGQGPEFLTYFQNEAQLDKSGLPSDRFFAERPEGSVSTLKIQRTQQEDSAVYLCASSLTPGLAGGGDTQYFGPGTRLTVL.

The V call is TRBV12-3 or TRBV12-4, the J call TRBJ1-3; no clear D. V lost 5 bases to trimming and J lost 2 bases, with 13 bases between them. The CDR3 is 15 amino acids. CDR3 region: CASSLNSGAGNTIYF. The DNA for the CDR3 is TGTGCCAGCAGTCTTAACTCCGGCGCTGGAAACACCATATATTTT.

This chain uses TRBV6-5 with TRBJ2-7, with 8 bases matching TRBD2. V lost 2 bases, J lost 2 bases, and 5 bases stayed unmatched. Germline-derived CDR1 and CDR2 are MNHEY and SVGAGI. CDR3 length: 15 residues. This CDR3 reads CASSYLPTSAYEQYF. The CDR3 DNA sequence: TGTGCCAGCAGTTACCTACCGACTAGCGCCTACGAGCAGTACTTC.

This chain's CDR3 is CASSFSSGAGTEAFF. CDR3 nucleotides: TGTGCCAGCAGTTTTTCCTCGGGGGCTGGAACTGAAGCTTTCTTT. The gene calls are TRBV27 and TRBJ1-1, with D tentatively TRBD1 (6 bases). CDR1 is MNHEY and CDR2 is SMNVEV in the germline V gene (reference sequence). The length of the CDR3 is 15 residues. Deletions cut 3 bases from V and 5 bases from J, with 16 bases between.

This chain joins TRBV16 and TRBJ1-1; D may be TRBD1 (6 bases). The V gene lost 2 bases and the J gene lost 7 bases, with 23 bases spanning the gap. The length of the CDR3 is 17 residues. Germline loops: CDR1 KGHSY, CDR2 FQNENV. This chain's CDR3 is CASSQLNKVGRGLEAFF. CDR3 bases: TGTGCCAGCAGCCAACTCAATAAGGTTGGCAGGGGACTTGAAGCTTTCTTT.

At least ten counts were recorded for this clonotype. The chain links TRBV20-1 to TRBJ2-1; D is undetermined. Trimming removed 0 bases from V and 5 bases from J, with 5 bases in between. CDR1 and CDR2 (germline): DFQATT, SNEGSKA (reference sequence). CDR3 length: 12 amino acids. The CDR3 loop reads CSARDPDNEQFF. In nucleotides, the CDR3 is TGCAGTGCTAGAGACCCTGACAATGAGCAGTTCTTC.

This clonotype was seen many times. The V and J genes are TRBV19 and TRBJ2-1; TRBD1 matches at 9 bases. Trimming removed 6 bases from V and 6 bases from J; junction bases left unmatched: 9. The CDR3 contains 15 residues. Germline loops: CDR1 LNHDA, CDR2 SQIVND (reference sequence). The CDR3 is CASRAGDRDGNEQFF. Here the CDR3 DNA reads TGTGCCAGTAGAGCCGGGGACAGGGATGGCAATGAGCAGTTCTTC.

V and J are TRBV5-1 and TRBJ2-1; 7 bases are shared with TRBD1. CDR3 size: 15 residues. The junction had 12 bases not matched to a gene; V was cut back by 3 bases and J by 9 bases. Germline V CDR1 and CDR2: SGHRS, YFSETQ. The CDR3 is CASSSTQGSGSEQFF. For the CDR3, the DNA is TGCGCCAGCAGCTCGACACAGGGGTCTGGAAGTGAGCAGTTCTTC.

This clonotype was detected ten times or more. The V gene is TRBV28, the J gene TRBJ1-1; 9 bases line up with TRBD1. Germline values: CDR1 MDHEN, CDR2 SYDVKM. Trimming removed 2 bases from V and 1 base from J; junction bases left unmatched: 14. This CDR3 region has 19 residues. The CDR3, as DNA: TGTGCCAGCAGTTTAGGTCTTGGACAGGGGTTTGCCGGGAACACTGAAGCTTTCTTT. This translates into CASSLGLGQGFAGNTEAFF.

The DNA for the CDR3 is TGTGCCAGCAGTTCCGGGCCCCTCTACGAGCAGTACTTC. It is translated as CASSSGPLYEQYF. V usage is TRBV27 and J usage is TRBJ2-7; no clear D gene. Deletions cut 4 bases from V and 3 bases from J, with 10 bases between. The germline V gene encodes CDR1 MNHEY and CDR2 SMNVEV (reference sequence). The CDR3 covers 13 residues.